The 18 T cell receptor beta chains below come from one sample, sequenced in a study of radiotherapy plus CTLA-4 blockade in lung cancer. Assay used: immunoSEQ multiplex PCR; TCRdb lists only in-frame clones, some missing. The sample shows some 37,000 clones, over 65% of them seen only once. The source material was peripheral blood, sampled from a patient treated with radiotherapy plus ipilimumab. The receptor set was obtained from a human donor with non-small cell lung cancer who had stable disease on radiotherapy plus ipilimumab.

CDR3 region: CASSQDRGGSYNEQFF. The CDR3 DNA reads as TGCGCCAGCAGCCAAGACAGGGGGGGGTCCTACAATGAGCAGTTCTTC. The chain couples TRBV4-3 to TRBJ2-1, with D perhaps matching TRBD1 or TRBD2 (7 bases each). The germline V gene has CDR1 LGHNA and CDR2 YSLEER. The CDR3 consists of 16 residues. V dropped 0 bases and J dropped 1 base, with 10 bases sitting between them.

V is TRBV18 and J is TRBJ1-5, with TRBD1 identical over 7 bases. V gave up 4 bases and J gave up 4 bases; unmatched junction bases: 13. This CDR3 has 17 amino acids. Germline CDR1 reads KGHSH; CDR2 reads LQKENI. CDR3 nucleotide sequence: TGTGCCAGCTCACTCGAGGTATTTAGGACAGGTAATCAGCCCCAGCATTTT. This sequence encodes CASSLEVFRTGNQPQHF.

This chain connects TRBV7-2 to TRBJ1-1, with a weak D call TRBD1 (6 bases). The CDR3 loop spans 14 amino acids. Germline V gene sequence: CDR1 SGHTA, CDR2 FQGNSA. Trimming took 1 base from V and 8 from J, leaving 14 bases between them. The CDR3 region is CASSLERGALEAFF. The CDR3 DNA follows: TGTGCCAGCAGCTTAGAACGGGGGGCTCTAGAAGCTTTCTTT.

V is TRBV28 and J is TRBJ2-7, with 10 bases that match TRBD1. Trimming took 2 bases from V and 0 from J; bases not matched to a gene: 4. The CDR3 length is 16 residues. Germline CDR1 reads MDHEN; CDR2 reads SYDVKM. In nucleotides, the CDR3 is TGTGCCAGCAGTTTACCGGGACAGGGGTCCTCCTACGAGCAGTACTTC. Amino acid sequence: CASSLPGQGSSYEQYF. Complete variable domain (other parts from reference TRBV28 and TRBJ2-7): DVKVTQSSRYLVKRTGEKVFLECVQDMDHENMFWYRQDPGLGLRLIYFSYDVKMKEKGDIPEGYSVSREKKERFSLILESASTNQTSMYLCASSLPGQGSSYEQYFGPGTRLTVT.

The chain is built from TRBV5-5 and TRBJ1-1; no clear D gene. The CDR3 totals 17 residues. Germline V CDR1 and CDR2: SGHKS, YYEKEE (reference sequence). Trimming took off 3 bases at V and 5 bases at J, with 23 bases between the two ends. In nucleotides, the CDR3 is TGTGCCAGCAGCTCGGGGAGGCTGGGTAGAGTCGTGACTGAAGCTTTCTTT. Its protein is CASSSGRLGRVVTEAFF. The full variable domain, in which reference TRBV5-5 and TRBJ1-1 provide the parts outside the CDR3, is DAGVTQSPTHLIKTRGQQVTLRCSPISGHKSVSWYQQVLGQGPQFIFQYYEKEERGRGNFPDRFSARQFPNYSSELNVNALLLGDSALYLCASSSGRLGRVVTEAFFGQGTRLTVV.

This clone occurred once. The rearrangement links TRBV4-2 to TRBJ1-2; no clear D gene. CDR3 size: 14 residues. In germline, CDR1 is LGHNA, CDR2 YNFKEQ. The V and J ends lost 0 bases and 7 bases respectively, with 12 bases between them. This CDR3 is CASSQDGKGSGYTF. The CDR3 DNA is TGTGCCAGCAGCCAAGATGGAAAGGGCTCTGGCTACACCTTC.

The V gene is TRBV9, the J gene TRBJ2-3, with 9 bases that match TRBD1. The CDR3 sequence is 17 residues long. V lost 3 bases to trimming and J lost 3 bases; unmatched junction nucleotides: 11. Germline loops: CDR1 SGDLS, CDR2 YYNGEE. The CDR3: CASSAPQGTGRTDTQYF. The CDR3 region has the DNA TGTGCCAGCAGCGCCCCCCAAGGGACAGGGAGGACAGATACGCAGTATTTT.

This clone appeared a few times. The V call is TRBV16, the J call TRBJ1-4, with D perhaps matching TRBD1 (5 bases). The V end lost 6 bases, the J end lost 0 bases, and 8 bases lay between the germline ends. CDR3 size: 14 residues. Germline CDR1 reads KGHSY; CDR2 reads FQNENV. CDR3 residues: CASRRGATNEKLFF. The CDR3 DNA is TGTGCCAGCAGGCGGGGGGCAACTAATGAAAAACTGTTTTTT. The variable domain in full, with the rest retrieved from reference TRBV16 and TRBJ1-4, is GEEVAQTPKHLVRGEGQKAKLYCAPIKGHSYVFWYQQVLKNEFKFLISFQNENVFDETGMPKERFSAKCLPNSPCSLEIQATKLEDSAVYFCASRRGATNEKLFFGSGTQLSVL.

The V call is TRBV6-6, the J call TRBJ2-6; either TRBD1 or TRBD2 may fit D (5 bases each). The CDR3 length is 15 residues. Per the germline V gene, CDR1 is MNHNY and CDR2 is SVGAGI (reference sequence). V was trimmed by 5 bases and J by 2 bases, leaving 10 bases between them. The CDR3 here is CASSPEGTGANVLTF. CDR3 sequence (DNA): TGTGCCAGCAGTCCCGAGGGGACTGGGGCCAACGTCCTGACTTTC.

The chain uses TRBV6-6 and TRBJ2-1; 9 bases match TRBD1. There are 12 residues in the CDR3. Germline CDR1 and CDR2: MNHNY and SVGAGI (reference sequence). V lost 5 bases, J lost 8 bases, and 1 base stayed unmatched. The CDR3 loop is CASSDRGYEQFF. CDR3 DNA: TGTGCCAGCAGTGACAGGGGGTATGAGCAGTTCTTC.

The chain couples TRBV5-1 to TRBJ1-2; possible D gene TRBD1, 5 bases. The V gene's germline CDR1 is SGHRS and CDR2 YFSETQ. V shed 0 bases and J shed 8 bases, with 14 bases lying between them. This CDR3 comprises 14 residues. The chain's CDR3 is CASSLEQGVRGYTF. CDR3 DNA sequence: TGCGCCAGCAGCTTGGAGCAGGGCGTTAGGGGCTACACCTTC.

The rearrangement links TRBV6-5 to TRBJ2-5; 7 bases match TRBD2. The CDR3 totals 15 residues. The V gene's germline CDR1 is MNHEY and CDR2 SVGAGI. Germline trimming cut 8 bases from V and 1 base from J; bases unmatched to any gene: 10. In DNA, the CDR3 is TGTGCCAGCGCCACGCTAGCGGATCCCCAAGAGACCCAGTACTTC. Protein: CASATLADPQETQYF.

The chain joins TRBV10-2 to TRBJ1-2, with D possibly TRBD1 on 5 matching bases. Germline lookup yields CDR1 WSHSY and CDR2 SAAADI. The germline V and J ends were trimmed by 2 bases and 3 bases, with 16 bases remaining between them. CDR3 length: 16 amino acids. The CDR3 DNA sequence: TGCGCCAGCAGTGAGCTCTGGGGCTCTCCCGACTATGGCTACACCTTC. Protein sequence: CASSELWGSPDYGYTF.

The chain carries TRBV6-1 and TRBJ2-2, with TRBD1 identical over 7 bases. The V segment lost 6 bases and the J segment 2 bases; nucleotides outside the gene matches: 6. There are 15 residues in the CDR3. Germline V lookup: CDR1 MNHNS, CDR2 SASEGT. The DNA for the CDR3 is TGTGCCAGCAGCCGCGGACAGGCCAACACCGGGGAGCTGTTTTTT. Translated: CASSRGQANTGELFF.

The chain joins TRBV6-5 to TRBJ2-2; no definite D call. The CDR3 spans 13 residues. Per germline, CDR1 MNHEY and CDR2 SVGAGI. Trimming removed 0 bases at V and 2 bases at J, with 1 base between. The chain's CDR3 is CASSYSNTGELFF. Here the CDR3 DNA reads TGTGCCAGCAGTTACTCAAACACCGGGGAGCTGTTTTTT.

This clone was seen only a few times. The J gene is TRBJ2-6, the V gene TRBV27, with D tentatively TRBD1 (5 bases). This CDR3 spans 16 amino acids. The V end lost 6 bases, the J end lost 0 bases, and 12 bases lay between the germline ends. The germline V gene encodes CDR1 MNHEY and CDR2 SMNVEV (reference sequence). For the CDR3, the DNA is TGTGCCAGCAGATGGAATCAGGGCTCTGGGGCCAACGTCCTGACTTTC. Its translation is CASRWNQGSGANVLTF.

V usage is TRBV27 and J usage is TRBJ1-1; 10 bases match TRBD1. The germline V gene encodes CDR1 MNHEY and CDR2 SMNVEV (reference sequence). Unmatched junction bases numbered 6, after V lost 6 bases and J lost 5 bases. This CDR3 is built from 14 residues. CDR3 region: CASRTGGWGTEAFF. DNA of the CDR3: TGTGCCAGCAGGACAGGGGGCTGGGGAACTGAAGCTTTCTTT.

The genes are TRBV11-2 and TRBJ1-3; D is unresolved. This CDR3 comprises 16 residues. The V and J ends lost 0 bases and 4 bases respectively, with 13 bases between them. The germline V gene encodes CDR1 SGHAT and CDR2 FQNNGV. The CDR3 is CASSLEPRSWGNTIYF. CDR3 in DNA: TGTGCCAGCAGCTTAGAACCCCGAAGTTGGGGAAACACCATATATTTT.